This T cell receptor (beta chain) was identified during a study of shared T cell receptors in the human thymus. TCRdb's table, derived via immunoSEQ multiplex PCR, lists solely in-frame clones and lacks some. The sample lists 600,000 or so clones, around 87% seen once, with 0.0094% in the top ten. Germline CDR1 SGHDT, CDR2 YYEEEE. This CDR3 has 11 amino acids. The ends were cut back, 5 bases at V and 6 bases at J, with 8 bases in the middle. These same data were also listed under a study on human thymus T cells.

The chain employs TRBV5-6 and TRBJ1-1; TRBD1 might be the D (6 bases). The sequence came from a boy under three years old with a congenital heart defect. Specimen: thymocytes. CDR3 amino acids: CASRGGPEAFF. The DNA for the CDR3 is TGTGCCAGCAGGGGGGGGCCTGAAGCTTTCTTT.